A few counts support the clone carrying this TCR beta chain. Its antigen remains unidentified. Germline V gives CDR1 ENHRY, CDR2 SYGVKD. The CDR3 has 13 residues. Trimming took 7 bases from V and 5 from J; bases not matched to a gene: 2. The repertoire was sequenced with immunoSEQ multiplex PCR; TCRdb's copy has only in-frame clones and lacks some. The sample consists of about 110,000 clones, around nine tenths of them appearing once. This sample is drawn from a study of cytomegalovirus exposure and HLA in healthy donors. Study-level points and caveats: The authors enumerated 180 or so TCR beta chains as linked to cytomegalovirus.

Among the roughly 120 subjects of the validation cohort, separate from the approximately 700-subject first cohort, were the donors. Material: PBMCs. The origin of this receptor is a woman younger than 35 in good health and CMV-seronegative. V gene TRBV10-3 combines with J gene TRBJ2-2, with 9 bases fitting TRBD1. CDR3 DNA sequence: TGTGCCATCAACGGACAGGGGACCGGGGAGCTGTTTTTT. Translating it yields CAINGQGTGELFF.